This TCR beta chain is from a study of blood T cell repertoires in COVID-19. The CDR3 is made up of 16 amino acids. Germline loops: CDR1 SGHVS, CDR2 FNYEAQ. Trimming shortened V by 5 bases and J by 4 bases, and 19 bases separated the two germline ends. A single count supports this clone. Authors' data handling: Estimation of nucleated cell counts relied on the amplification of reference gene primers. Method: immunoSEQ multiplex PCR; TCRdb's copy keeps in-frame clones and lacks some. That table gives V, J and clone size, and the DNA gave D and trimming. The sample has 150,000 to 200,000 clones; about nine tenths are singletons.

Sequencing was carried out using peripheral blood. The rearrangement uses TRBV7-6 and TRBJ2-3, with D perhaps matching TRBD2 (6 bases). The clonotype was recovered from a man between 65 and 85 years old with active or convalescent COVID-19. In DNA form, the CDR3 reads TGTGCCAGCAGCGTACGTCGGGGGTTCGAGGCAGATACGCAGTATTTT. Translation gives CASSVRRGFEADTQYF. The full variable domain, with the rest looked up from reference TRBV7-6 and TRBJ2-3, is GAGVSQSPRYKVTKRGQDVALRCDPISGHVSLYWYRQALGQGPEFLTYFNYEAQQDKSGLPNDRFSAERPEGSISTLTIQRTEQRDSAMYRCASSVRRGFEADTQYFGPGTRLTVL.